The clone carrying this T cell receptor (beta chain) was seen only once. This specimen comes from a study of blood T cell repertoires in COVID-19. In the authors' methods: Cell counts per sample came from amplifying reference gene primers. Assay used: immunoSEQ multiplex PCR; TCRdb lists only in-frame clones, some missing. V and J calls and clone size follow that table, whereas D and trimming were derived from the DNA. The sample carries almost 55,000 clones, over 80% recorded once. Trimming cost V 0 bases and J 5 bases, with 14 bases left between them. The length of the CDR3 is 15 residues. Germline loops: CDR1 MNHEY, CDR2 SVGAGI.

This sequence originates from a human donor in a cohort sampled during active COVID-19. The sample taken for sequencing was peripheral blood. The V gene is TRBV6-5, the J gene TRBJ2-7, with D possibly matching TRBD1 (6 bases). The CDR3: CASSYSRGRGDEQYF. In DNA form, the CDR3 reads TGTGCCAGCAGTTACTCTCGAGGCAGGGGAGACGAGCAGTACTTC.